This T cell receptor beta chain stems from a study of T cells in narcolepsy. Regarding the study as a whole: Comparing one patient's CSF and blood CD4+ clonotypes highlighted HCRT- and TRIB2-specific autoreactive clonotypes. Blood of same and different patients, but not healthy controls, reportedly held recurring autoreactive clonotypes.

CDR1 is SGHTA and CDR2 is FQGNSA in the germline V gene. The V end lost 2 bases, the J end lost 0 bases, and 14 bases lay between the germline ends. CDR3 length: 18 residues. The repertoire was sequenced with immunoSEQ multiplex PCR; TCRdb's copy has only in-frame clones and lacks some. The sample lists about 35,000 clones, 75% to 90% seen once, with approximately 1% in the top ten. In the case of this clone: The antigen is not known.

This chain connects TRBV7-2 to TRBJ2-6; D may correspond to TRBD1 or TRBD2 (5 bases each). The material sequenced was memory (CD45RA-) CD4+ T cells from blood. The TCR was taken from a human donor in good health. The CDR3: CASSLRPGHRSGANVLTF. The DNA for the CDR3 is TGTGCCAGCAGCTTACGTCCGGGGCACCGCTCTGGGGCCAACGTCCTGACTTTC.